This T cell receptor beta chain was recorded in a study of spatial heterogeneity in lung cancer. Regarding time point: sample taken at primary tumor resection. Sequencing of whole RNA from tumor, nontumor lung or frozen PBMC involved no sorting. A total of about 73 untreated early-stage non-small cell lung cancer patients served as donors. This clonotype has a count of ten or more. Every cDNA TCR molecule received its own unique molecular identifier. TCRdb recomputed calls from the 5' RACE reads with MiXCR, one row per CDR3 protein. The sample yields around 60,000 distinct CDR3 sequences, approximately 8% seen once. The sequence came from a female donor with early-stage non-small cell lung cancer. The material sequenced was PBMCs, taken at surgery.

CDR3 residues: CSVEPGTSGTDTQYF. The CDR3 DNA follows: TGCAGCGTTGAGCCTGGGACTAGCGGCACAGATACGCAGTATTTT. The chain employs TRBV29-1 and TRBJ2-3; TRBD2 aligns across 10 bases. CDR3 length: 15 amino acids. After removal of 3 bases from V and 1 base from J, the junction contained 4 bases not matched to a gene. CDR1 and CDR2 from the germline V gene are SQVTM and ANQGSEA.